The present entry profiles one T cell receptor (beta chain) with its context. Its antigen is unknown. Trimming removed 3 bases from V and 8 bases from J, with 8 bases in between. The V gene's germline CDR1 is SGHVS and CDR2 FQNEAQ. The CDR3 contains 12 residues. It was with random hexamers that roughly 0.45 to 1 ug RNA was reverse transcribed. TCRdb processed the immunoSEQ multiplex PCR reads anew with MiXCR; each CDR3 protein has one entry. The table has 150,000 to 200,000 distinct CDR3 sequences, about 95% seen once; the top ten hold about 0.1%. The data originate from a study of CD8 T cells in Susac syndrome. Study-level results: The authors found no clonal expansion in Susac syndrome CD4+ T cell repertoires.

Recently defined diagnostic criteria for definite or probable disease were fulfilled by Susac syndrome patients. This clonotype was obtained from a human donor with Susac syndrome. The sample was CD4+ T cells from PBMCs. This rearrangement joins TRBV7-8 to TRBJ2-1; D gene ambiguous. The CDR3 here is CASSLYVHEQFF. The CDR3 region has the DNA TGTGCCAGCAGCTTGTATGTCCATGAGCAGTTCTTC.